This T cell receptor beta chain was sequenced in a study of shared clonotypes between healthy human individuals. Donors were Caucasian adults residing in Nashville, Tennessee, USA. Data came from immunoSEQ multiplex PCR; TCRdb stores just in-frame clones and leaves some out. The sample lists 1,400,000 or so clones, approximately 98.5% seen once, with 0.36% in the top ten. Trimming pared 9 bases from V and 2 bases from J, leaving 24 bases between. CDR1 and CDR2 from the germline V gene are SNHLY and FYNNEI. The CDR3 covers 17 residues. The rearrangement joins TRBV2 to TRBJ2-3; D possibly uses TRBD1 or TRBD2 (5 bases each). The clonotype was recovered from a man between 25 and 39 years old in good health. Source material: naive CD4+ T cells sorted from blood. Subset described: CD45RA+ positively selected. The CDR3 DNA reads TGTGCCAGGGGAAATCCTGGGGGAATAGGGCCCACAGATACGCAGTATTTT. Translating gives CARGNPGGIGPTDTQYF.